The rows below give T cell receptor beta chains drawn from one sample of a study of beta chain features in type 1 diabetes. Sequencing was performed with immunoSEQ multiplex PCR; in TCRdb, only in-frame clones are kept and a portion is missing. The profile shows about 900,000 clones, roughly 15% of them singletons. The sequenced material came from naive CD4+ T cells from blood. Every receptor here comes from a woman aged 18-29 years in good health. Each CDR3 is given with its conserved first and last residue. The order of the fields is D gene, clone size, V gene, J gene, CDR3 protein, CDR3 DNA. A D gene is named only where the DNA matches it firmly. Clone size is not always given. Where it is, it says once, few, many or a class for expanded clones.

d_gene: -
abundance: few
v_gene: TRBV28
j_gene: TRBJ1-5
CDR3aa: CASSFQQGQGQPQHF
CDR3nt: TGTGCCAGCAGTTTTCAGCAGGGGCAGGGGCAGCCCCAGCATTTT

d_gene: -
abundance: -
v_gene: TRBV18
j_gene: TRBJ2-7
CDR3aa: CASSPGISEYEQYF
CDR3nt: TGTGCCAGCTCACCCGGGATCAGTGAGTACGAGCAGTACTTC

d_gene: -
abundance: few
v_gene: TRBV27
j_gene: TRBJ2-5
CDR3aa: CASSLFGTQETQYF
CDR3nt: TGTGCCAGCAGTTTATTCGGAACCCAAGAGACCCAGTACTTC

d_gene: TRBD1
abundance: few
v_gene: TRBV7-2
j_gene: TRBJ2-3
CDR3aa: CASSLGWDRATDTQYF
CDR3nt: TGTGCCAGCAGCTTAGGATGGGACAGGGCCACAGATACGCAGTATTTT

d_gene: -
abundance: -
v_gene: TRBV7-2
j_gene: TRBJ1-4
CDR3aa: CASSLDGKLFF
CDR3nt: TGTGCCAGCAGCTTGGACGGAAAACTGTTTTTT

d_gene: TRBD1
abundance: -
v_gene: TRBV15
j_gene: TRBJ2-5
CDR3aa: CATSLNRGETQYF
CDR3nt: TGTGCCACCAGCCTGAACAGGGGAGAGACCCAGTACTTC

d_gene: -
abundance: few
v_gene: TRBV7-9
j_gene: TRBJ1-1
CDR3aa: CASSLAIAEAFF
CDR3nt: TGTGCCAGCAGCTTAGCGATAGCTGAAGCTTTCTTT

d_gene: TRBD1
abundance: -
v_gene: TRBV28
j_gene: TRBJ2-5
CDR3aa: CASTGEDRGIQETQYF
CDR3nt: TGTGCCAGCACAGGCGAAGACAGGGGCATTCAAGAGACCCAGTACTTC

d_gene: -
abundance: -
v_gene: TRBV7-2
j_gene: TRBJ2-1
CDR3aa: CASSPDVYNEQFF
CDR3nt: TGTGCCAGCAGCCCGGACGTCTACAATGAGCAGTTCTTC

d_gene: -
abundance: -
v_gene: TRBV19
j_gene: TRBJ2-4
CDR3aa: CASSIWLAKNIQYF
CDR3nt: TGTGCCAGTAGTATTTGGCTAGCCAAAAACATTCAGTACTTC

d_gene: TRBD1
abundance: -
v_gene: TRBV7-2
j_gene: TRBJ2-1
CDR3aa: CASSLEGTAYNEQFF
CDR3nt: TGTGCCAGCAGCTTAGAAGGGACAGCCTACAATGAGCAGTTCTTC

d_gene: TRBD1
abundance: -
v_gene: TRBV4-3
j_gene: TRBJ2-7
CDR3aa: CASSRGQGETYEQYF
CDR3nt: TGCGCCAGCAGCCGTGGACAGGGCGAGACCTACGAGCAGTACTTC

d_gene: TRBD2
abundance: few
v_gene: TRBV6-5
j_gene: TRBJ2-7
CDR3aa: CAVGGRGPYEQYF
CDR3nt: TGTGCCGTCGGCGGGAGGGGGCCCTACGAGCAGTACTTC

d_gene: TRBD1
abundance: -
v_gene: TRBV19
j_gene: TRBJ2-1
CDR3aa: CASHGQGRSYNEQFF
CDR3nt: TGTGCCAGCCACGGACAGGGACGGTCCTACAATGAGCAGTTCTTC

d_gene: -
abundance: few
v_gene: TRBV5-1
j_gene: TRBJ1-3
CDR3aa: CASSLEGTLNTIYF
CDR3nt: TGCGCCAGCAGCTTGGAGGGCACACTAAACACCATATATTTT

d_gene: TRBD2
abundance: -
v_gene: TRBV29-1
j_gene: TRBJ2-1
CDR3aa: CSVGKGLANNEQFF
CDR3nt: TGCAGCGTTGGAAAGGGACTAGCGAACAATGAGCAGTTCTTC

d_gene: -
abundance: -
v_gene: TRBV5-4
j_gene: TRBJ2-7
CDR3aa: CASSLTVWGDSDEQYF
CDR3nt: TGTGCCAGCAGCTTGACGGTTTGGGGGGATTCCGACGAGCAGTACTTC

d_gene: TRBD2
abundance: -
v_gene: TRBV19
j_gene: TRBJ2-5
CDR3aa: CASSIATGGETQYF
CDR3nt: TGTGCCAGTAGTATAGCCACGGGGGGAGAGACCCAGTACTTC

d_gene: TRBD2
abundance: -
v_gene: TRBV19
j_gene: TRBJ2-7
CDR3aa: CASSILAGDSYEQYF
CDR3nt: TGTGCCAGTAGTATACTAGCGGGAGATTCATACGAGCAGTACTTC

d_gene: -
abundance: -
v_gene: TRBV18
j_gene: TRBJ2-1
CDR3aa: CASSPARVPNEQFF
CDR3nt: TGTGCCAGCTCACCGGCAAGGGTCCCCAATGAGCAGTTCTTC

d_gene: -
abundance: few
v_gene: TRBV7-6
j_gene: TRBJ2-2
CDR3aa: CASSSPLQGPLGELFF
CDR3nt: TGTGCCAGCAGCTCACCCTTACAGGGACCCTTAGGGGAGCTGTTTTTT

d_gene: TRBD2
abundance: few
v_gene: TRBV18
j_gene: TRBJ2-7
CDR3aa: CASSRDTSAGLAGGPYEQYF
CDR3nt: TGTGCCAGCTCACGGGATACAAGTGCCGGACTAGCGGGAGGCCCCTACGAGCAGTACTTC

d_gene: -
abundance: -
v_gene: TRBV25-1
j_gene: TRBJ1-2
CDR3aa: CASSELSYTF
CDR3nt: TGTGCCAGCAGTGAACTGAGCTACACCTTC

d_gene: -
abundance: -
v_gene: TRBV14
j_gene: TRBJ2-3
CDR3aa: CASSQSGESTDTQYF
CDR3nt: TGTGCCAGCAGCCAATCAGGAGAGAGCACAGATACGCAGTATTTT

d_gene: -
abundance: few
v_gene: TRBV28
j_gene: TRBJ2-4
CDR3aa: CASSYPSGTAKNIQYF
CDR3nt: TGTGCCAGCAGCTACCCCAGCGGGACAGCAAAAAACATTCAGTACTTC